This TCR beta chain was observed in a study of OX40 agonist ivuxolimab in advanced cancers. The overall study: Patients got intravenous ivuxolimab at 0.01 to 10 mg/kg every 2 weeks.

The CDR3 has 15 amino acids. Trimming took 4 bases from V and 10 from J; bases not matched to a gene: 7. Germline values: CDR1 SEHNR, CDR2 FQNEAQ (reference sequence). The assay was immunoSEQ multiplex PCR, and TCRdb's table has in-frame clones only and misses some. The sample yields tens of thousands of clones, roughly 88% seen once. Here the sequenced sample was CD4+ or CD8+ T cells sorted from blood, taken in a trial of the OX40 agonist ivuxolimab. This rearrangement joins TRBV7-9 to TRBJ2-1; TRBD2 matches at 13 bases. The clonotype originates from an adult with an advanced solid tumor such as melanoma, head and neck, liver or kidney cancer. The CDR3 here is CASSSLAGGPREQFF. CDR3 sequence (DNA): TGTGCCAGCAGCTCACTAGCGGGGGGGCCGAGGGAGCAGTTCTTC.